This TCR beta chain appears in the sequencing data of a study of shared clonotypes between healthy human individuals. The CDR3 covers 15 residues. V lost 1 base and J 2 bases, leaving 9 bases between the germline ends. Germline lookup yields CDR1 SGHVS and CDR2 FQNEAQ. Only CD45RO-negative cells positively selected for CCR7 counted as naive CD8 cells, so terminally differentiated effector memory CD45RA+ cells were excluded. In the case of this clone: Within the sample, other DNA sequences also encode this same CDR3.

Here immunoSEQ multiplex PCR was the method, and the copy in TCRdb shows in-frame clones only, minus some. Seen here are about 600,000 clones, 95% to 98% observed once, and the top ten hold 0.3%. The clonotype comes from a man aged 25-45 years in good health. Source material: naive CD8+ T cells sorted from blood. The chain recombines TRBV7-8 with TRBJ2-1; maybe TRBD1 (5 bases). CDR3 coding DNA: TGTGCCAGCAGCTTAGGTAGGGGAACCTACAATGAGCAGTTCTTC. Translated: CASSLGRGTYNEQFF.